The source of this T cell receptor beta chain is a study of blood T cell repertoires in COVID-19. Turning to the study itself: The origin of the acute and convalescent COVID-19 samples was the United States, Italy and Spain. Sample material is recorded as cDNA or gDNA derived from T cells, B-cell-depleted T cells, or PBMCs.

As originally analysed: Reference gene primers were amplified, and this amplification served to estimate nucleated cell counts. The repertoire was sequenced with immunoSEQ multiplex PCR; TCRdb's copy has only in-frame clones and lacks some. That table supplies the V and J calls and clone size; D and trimming were determined from the DNA. The data hold 95,000 to 150,000 clones, with 78% observed a single time. Germline CDR1 is SGHAT and CDR2 is FQNNGV. V gave up 4 bases and J gave up 7 bases; unmatched junction bases: 5. The CDR3 runs 15 residues. The sequence was obtained from a man between 65 and 80 years old with acute or convalescent COVID-19. The rearrangement links TRBV11-2 to TRBJ2-1, with 12 bases that match TRBD2. The material sequenced was peripheral blood. The CDR3 sequence is CASSWSSGGGNEQFF. CDR3 bases: TGTGCCAGCAGCTGGTCTAGCGGGGGGGGGAATGAGCAGTTCTTC.